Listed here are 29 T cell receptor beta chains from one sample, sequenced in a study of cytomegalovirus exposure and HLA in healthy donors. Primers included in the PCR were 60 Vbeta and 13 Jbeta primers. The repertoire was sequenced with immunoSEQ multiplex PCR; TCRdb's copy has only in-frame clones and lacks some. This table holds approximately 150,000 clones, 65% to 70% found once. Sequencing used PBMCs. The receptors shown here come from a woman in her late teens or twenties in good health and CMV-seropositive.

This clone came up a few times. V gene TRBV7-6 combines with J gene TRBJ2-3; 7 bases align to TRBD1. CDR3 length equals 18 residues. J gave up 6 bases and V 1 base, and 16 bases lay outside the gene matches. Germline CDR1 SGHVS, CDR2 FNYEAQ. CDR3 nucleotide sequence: TGTGCCAGCAGCTTAGTTATCTGGAGAGGGGGCAGGGGCGATACGCAGTATTTT. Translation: CASSLVIWRGGRGDTQYF.

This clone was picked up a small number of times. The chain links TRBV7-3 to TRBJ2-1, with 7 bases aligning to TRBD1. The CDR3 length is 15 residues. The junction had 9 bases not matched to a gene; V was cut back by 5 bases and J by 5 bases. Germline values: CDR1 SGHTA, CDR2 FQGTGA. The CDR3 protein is CASSATGTENNEQFF. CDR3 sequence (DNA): TGTGCCAGCAGCGCGACCGGGACAGAAAACAATGAGCAGTTCTTC.

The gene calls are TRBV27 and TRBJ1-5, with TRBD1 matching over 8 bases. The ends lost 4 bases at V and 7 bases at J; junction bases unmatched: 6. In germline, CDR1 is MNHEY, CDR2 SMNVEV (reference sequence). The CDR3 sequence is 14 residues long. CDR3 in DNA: TGTGCCAGCAGTTCGTCAGGGGGCCGGCAGCCCCAGCATTTT. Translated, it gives CASSSSGGRQPQHF.

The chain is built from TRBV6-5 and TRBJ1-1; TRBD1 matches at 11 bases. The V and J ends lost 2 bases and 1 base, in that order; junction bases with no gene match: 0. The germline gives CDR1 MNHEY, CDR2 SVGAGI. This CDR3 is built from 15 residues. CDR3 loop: CASSYGQGANTEAFF. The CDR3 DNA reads TGTGCCAGCAGTTACGGACAGGGGGCGAACACTGAAGCTTTCTTT.

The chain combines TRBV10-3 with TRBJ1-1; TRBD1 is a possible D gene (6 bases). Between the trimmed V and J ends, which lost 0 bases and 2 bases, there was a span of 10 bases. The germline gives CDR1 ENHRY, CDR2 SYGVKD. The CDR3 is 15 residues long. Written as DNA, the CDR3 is TGTGCCATCAGTGAGTCTTGGGGGCAAAACACTGAAGCTTTCTTT. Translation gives CAISESWGQNTEAFF.

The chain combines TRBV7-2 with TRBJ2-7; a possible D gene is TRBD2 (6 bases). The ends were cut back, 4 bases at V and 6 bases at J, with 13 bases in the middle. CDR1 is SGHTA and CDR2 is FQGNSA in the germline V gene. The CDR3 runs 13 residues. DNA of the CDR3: TGTGCCAGCAGCTCGGGACTTGCCCCCGAGCAGTACTTC. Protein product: CASSSGLAPEQYF.

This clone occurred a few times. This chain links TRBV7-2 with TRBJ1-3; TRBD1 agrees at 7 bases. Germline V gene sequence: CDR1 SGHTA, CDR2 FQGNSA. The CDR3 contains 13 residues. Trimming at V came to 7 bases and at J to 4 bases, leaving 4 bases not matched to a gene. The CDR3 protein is CASKGAQGNTIYF. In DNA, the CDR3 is TGTGCCAGCAAGGGGGCACAAGGAAACACCATATATTTT. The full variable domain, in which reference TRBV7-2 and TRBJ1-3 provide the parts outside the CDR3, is GAGVSQSPSNKVTEKGKDVELRCDPISGHTALYWYRQSLGQGLEFLIYFQGNSAPDKSGLPSDRFSAERTGGSVSTLTIQRTQQEDSAVYLCASKGAQGNTIYFGEGSWLTVV.

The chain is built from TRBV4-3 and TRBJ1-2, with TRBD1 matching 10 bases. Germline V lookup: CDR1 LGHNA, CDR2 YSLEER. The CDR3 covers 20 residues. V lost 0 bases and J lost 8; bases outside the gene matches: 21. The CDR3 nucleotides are TGCGCCAGCAGCCAAGATTCTCCGGGACAGGGGCTTTTTTTGCGCTTCGGCTACACCTTC. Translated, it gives CASSQDSPGQGLFLRFGYTF.

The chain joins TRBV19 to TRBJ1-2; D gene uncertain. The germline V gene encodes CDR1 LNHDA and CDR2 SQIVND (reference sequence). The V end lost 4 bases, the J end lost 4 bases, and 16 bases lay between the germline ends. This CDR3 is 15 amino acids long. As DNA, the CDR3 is TGTGCCAGTAGTACCGGCCAGCGTGGAGGCTATGGCTACACCTTC. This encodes CASSTGQRGGYGYTF.

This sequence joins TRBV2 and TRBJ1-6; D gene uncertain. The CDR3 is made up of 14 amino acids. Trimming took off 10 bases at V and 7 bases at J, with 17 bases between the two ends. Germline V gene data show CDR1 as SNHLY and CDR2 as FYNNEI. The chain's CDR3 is CATVGGVGNSPLHF. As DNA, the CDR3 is TGTGCCACCGTGGGCGGGGTTGGGAATTCACCCCTCCACTTT.

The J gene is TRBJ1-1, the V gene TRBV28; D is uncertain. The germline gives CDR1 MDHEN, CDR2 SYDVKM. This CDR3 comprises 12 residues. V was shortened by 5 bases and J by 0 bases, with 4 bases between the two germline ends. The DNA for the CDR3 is TGTGCCAGCAGTATCATGAACACTGAAGCTTTCTTT. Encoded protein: CASSIMNTEAFF.

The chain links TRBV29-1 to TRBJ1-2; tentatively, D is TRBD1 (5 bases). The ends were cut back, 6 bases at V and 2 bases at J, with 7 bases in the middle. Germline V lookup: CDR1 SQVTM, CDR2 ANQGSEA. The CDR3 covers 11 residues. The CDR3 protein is CSVTENYGYTF. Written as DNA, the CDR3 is TGCAGCGTGACAGAGAACTATGGCTACACCTTC.

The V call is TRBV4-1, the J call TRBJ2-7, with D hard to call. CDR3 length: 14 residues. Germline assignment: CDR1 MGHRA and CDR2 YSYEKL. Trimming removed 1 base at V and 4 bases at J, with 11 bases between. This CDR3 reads CASSQGSTIYEQYF. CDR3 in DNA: TGCGCCAGCAGCCAAGGTTCTACGATTTACGAGCAGTACTTC.

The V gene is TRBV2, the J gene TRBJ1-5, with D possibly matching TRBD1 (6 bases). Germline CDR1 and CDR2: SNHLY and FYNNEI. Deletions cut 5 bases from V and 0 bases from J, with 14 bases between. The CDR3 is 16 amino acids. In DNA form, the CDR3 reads TGTGCCAGCAGTTTAGGGGGAAGGACTAGCAATCAGCCCCAGCATTTT. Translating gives CASSLGGRTSNQPQHF.

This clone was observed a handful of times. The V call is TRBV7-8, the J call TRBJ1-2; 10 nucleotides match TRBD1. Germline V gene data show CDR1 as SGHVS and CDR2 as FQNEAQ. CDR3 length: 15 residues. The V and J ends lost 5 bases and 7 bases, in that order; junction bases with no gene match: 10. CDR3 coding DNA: TGTGCCAGCAGCAGCCGGACAGGGGGTGATCGTGGCTACACCTTC. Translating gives CASSSRTGGDRGYTF.

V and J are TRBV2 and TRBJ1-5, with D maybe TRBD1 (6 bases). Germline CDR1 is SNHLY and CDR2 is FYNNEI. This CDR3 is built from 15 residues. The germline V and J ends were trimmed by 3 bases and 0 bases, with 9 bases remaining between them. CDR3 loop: CASSDQGNSNQPQHF. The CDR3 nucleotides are TGTGCCAGCAGTGATCAGGGGAATAGCAATCAGCCCCAGCATTTT.

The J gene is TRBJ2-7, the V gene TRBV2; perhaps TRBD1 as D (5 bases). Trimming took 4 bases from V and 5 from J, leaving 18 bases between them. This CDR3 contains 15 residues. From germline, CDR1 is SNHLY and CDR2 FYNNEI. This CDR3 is CASSATAPALNEQYF. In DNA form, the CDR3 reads TGTGCCAGCAGTGCGACAGCGCCGGCCCTGAACGAGCAGTACTTC.

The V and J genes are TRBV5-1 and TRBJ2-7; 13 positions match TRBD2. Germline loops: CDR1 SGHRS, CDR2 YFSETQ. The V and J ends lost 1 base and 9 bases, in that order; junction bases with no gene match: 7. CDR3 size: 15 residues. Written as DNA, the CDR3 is TGCGCCAGCAGCTTGCTGACTAGCGGGAGGCTAGGGCAGTACTTC. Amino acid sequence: CASSLLTSGRLGQYF.

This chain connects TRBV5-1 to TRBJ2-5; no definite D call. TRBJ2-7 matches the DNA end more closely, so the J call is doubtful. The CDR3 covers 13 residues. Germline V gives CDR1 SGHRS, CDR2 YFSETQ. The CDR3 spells CASTNGRSYEQYF. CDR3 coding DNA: TGCGCCAGTACTAACGGCCGATCCTACGAGCAGTACTTC.

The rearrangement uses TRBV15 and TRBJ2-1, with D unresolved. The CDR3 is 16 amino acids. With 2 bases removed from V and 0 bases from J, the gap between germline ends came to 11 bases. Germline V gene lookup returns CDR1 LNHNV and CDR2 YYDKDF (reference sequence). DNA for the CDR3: TGTGCCACCAGCAGAACGACGGAGACCTCCTACAATGAGCAGTTCTTC. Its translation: CATSRTTETSYNEQFF.

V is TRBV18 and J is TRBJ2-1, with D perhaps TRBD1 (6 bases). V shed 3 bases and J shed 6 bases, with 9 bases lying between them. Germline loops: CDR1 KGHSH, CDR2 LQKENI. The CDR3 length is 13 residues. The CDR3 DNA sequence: TGTGCCAGCTCACCGGGACAACTCAATGAGCAGTTCTTC. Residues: CASSPGQLNEQFF. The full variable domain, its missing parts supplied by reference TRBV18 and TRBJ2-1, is NAGVMQNPRHLVRRRGQEARLRCSPMKGHSHVYWYRQLPEEGLKFMVYLQKENIIDESGMPKERFSAEFPKEGPSILRIQQVVRGDSAAYFCASSPGQLNEQFFGPGTRLTVL.

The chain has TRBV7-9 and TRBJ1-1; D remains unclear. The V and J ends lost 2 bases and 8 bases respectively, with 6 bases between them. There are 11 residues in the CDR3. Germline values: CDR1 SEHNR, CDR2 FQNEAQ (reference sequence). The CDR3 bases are TGTGCCAGCAGCTTACTGACAGAAGCTTTCTTT. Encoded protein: CASSLLTEAFF.

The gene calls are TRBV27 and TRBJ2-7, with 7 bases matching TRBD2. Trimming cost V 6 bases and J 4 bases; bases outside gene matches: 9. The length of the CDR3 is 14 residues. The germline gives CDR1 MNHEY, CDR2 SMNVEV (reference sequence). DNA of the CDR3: TGTGCCAGCAGACCTACGGGCGGGAGTTACGAGCAGTACTTC. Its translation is CASRPTGGSYEQYF.

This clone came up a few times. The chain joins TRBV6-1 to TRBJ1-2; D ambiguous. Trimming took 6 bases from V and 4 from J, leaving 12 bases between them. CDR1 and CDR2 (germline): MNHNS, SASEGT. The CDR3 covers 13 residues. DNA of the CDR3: TGTGCCAGCAGCCTCGACAAGCTCTATGGCTACACCTTC. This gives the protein CASSLDKLYGYTF.

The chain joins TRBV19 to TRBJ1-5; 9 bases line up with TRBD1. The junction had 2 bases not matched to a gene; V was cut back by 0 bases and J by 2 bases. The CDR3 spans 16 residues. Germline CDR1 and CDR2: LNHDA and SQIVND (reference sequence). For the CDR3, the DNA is TGTGCCAGTAGTATAGAGAGACAGGGGGGCAATCAGCCCCAGCATTTT. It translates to CASSIERQGGNQPQHF.

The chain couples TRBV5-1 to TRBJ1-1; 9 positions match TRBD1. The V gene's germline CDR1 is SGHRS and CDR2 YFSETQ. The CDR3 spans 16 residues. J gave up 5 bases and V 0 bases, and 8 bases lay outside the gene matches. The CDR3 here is CASSLVGTGYGTEAFF. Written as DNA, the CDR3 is TGCGCCAGCAGCTTGGTGGGGACAGGGTATGGTACTGAAGCTTTCTTT.

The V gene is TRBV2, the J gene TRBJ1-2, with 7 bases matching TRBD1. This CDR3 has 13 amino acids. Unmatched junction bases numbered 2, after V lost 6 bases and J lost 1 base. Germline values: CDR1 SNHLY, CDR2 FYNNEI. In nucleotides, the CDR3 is TGTGCCAGCAGATACAGGGGTAACTATGGCTACACCTTC. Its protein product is CASRYRGNYGYTF.

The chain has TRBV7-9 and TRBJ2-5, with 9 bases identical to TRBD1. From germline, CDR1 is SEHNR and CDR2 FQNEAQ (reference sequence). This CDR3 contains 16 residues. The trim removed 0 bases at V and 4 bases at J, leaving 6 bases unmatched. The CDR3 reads CASSLAGQGIGETQYF. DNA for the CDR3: TGTGCCAGCAGCTTAGCGGGACAGGGAATTGGAGAGACCCAGTACTTC. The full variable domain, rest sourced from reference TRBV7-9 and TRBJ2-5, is DTGVSQNPRHKITKRGQNVTFRCDPISEHNRLYWYRQTLGQGPEFLTYFQNEAQLEKSRLLSDRFSAERPKGSFSTLEIQRTEQGDSAMYLCASSLAGQGIGETQYFGPGTRLLVL.

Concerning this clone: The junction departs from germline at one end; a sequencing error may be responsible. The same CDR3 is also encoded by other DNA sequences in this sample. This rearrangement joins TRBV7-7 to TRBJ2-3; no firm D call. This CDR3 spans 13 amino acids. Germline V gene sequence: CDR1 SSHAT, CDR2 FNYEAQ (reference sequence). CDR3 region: CASSLANTDTQYF. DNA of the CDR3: TGTGCTAGCAGCTTAGCCAACACAGATACGCAGTATTTT.